This T cell receptor beta chain was observed in a study of graft-versus-host responses after intestinal transplantation. Background on the study: Every recipient underwent anti-thymocyte globulin induction, then tacrolimus and steroids for roughly three years.

Profiling relied on immunoSEQ multiplex PCR, and the TCRdb table lists in-frame clones only, not all of them. The sample gives 15,000 to 20,000 clones, 65% to 90% of which show up once; under 4% is in the top ten. The table lists this clone with a count of one. Antigen: not known. The authors processed graft tissue to release intraepithelial and lamina propria lymphocytes. Study findings and constraints: Recipient bone marrow held GvH clones, some seen earlier in ileum or blood.

The CDR3 has 14 amino acids. The V gene's germline CDR1 is MGHRA and CDR2 YSYEKL. V shed 1 base and J shed 0 bases, with 6 bases lying between them. This TCR was recovered from a human patient who received an intestinal transplant, so some T cells may come from the graft donor. This chain connects TRBV4-1 to TRBJ1-1; no reliable D call. The material sequenced was ileum tissue, taken just under 600 days after intestinal transplantation. Written as DNA, the CDR3 is TGCGCCAGCAGCCAAGGGTCGATGAACACTGAAGCTTTCTTT. Translating it yields CASSQGSMNTEAFF.